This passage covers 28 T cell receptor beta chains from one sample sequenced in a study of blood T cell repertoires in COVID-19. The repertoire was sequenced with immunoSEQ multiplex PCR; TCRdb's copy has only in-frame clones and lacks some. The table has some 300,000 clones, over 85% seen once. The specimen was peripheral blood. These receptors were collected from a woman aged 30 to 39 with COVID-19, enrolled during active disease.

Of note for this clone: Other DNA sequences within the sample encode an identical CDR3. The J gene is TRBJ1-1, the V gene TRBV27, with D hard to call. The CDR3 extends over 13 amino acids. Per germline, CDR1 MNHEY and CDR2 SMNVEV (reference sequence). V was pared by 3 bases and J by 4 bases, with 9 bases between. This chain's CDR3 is CASSFGRGTEAFF. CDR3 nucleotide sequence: TGTGCCAGCAGTTTTGGCCGGGGCACTGAAGCTTTCTTT.

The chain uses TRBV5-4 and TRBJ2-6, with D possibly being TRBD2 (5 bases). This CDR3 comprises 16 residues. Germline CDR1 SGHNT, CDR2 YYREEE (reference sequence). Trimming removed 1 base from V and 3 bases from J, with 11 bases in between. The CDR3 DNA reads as TGTGCCAGCAGCTTGTTGTCAGGACTTGGGGCCAACGTCCTGACTTTC. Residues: CASSLLSGLGANVLTF.

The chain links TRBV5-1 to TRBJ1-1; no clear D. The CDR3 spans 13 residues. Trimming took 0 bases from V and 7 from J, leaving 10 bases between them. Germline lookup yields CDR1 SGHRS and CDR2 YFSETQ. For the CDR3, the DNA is TGCGCCAGCAGCTTGGAAGGGAGGAGTGAAGCTTTCTTT. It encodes CASSLEGRSEAFF.

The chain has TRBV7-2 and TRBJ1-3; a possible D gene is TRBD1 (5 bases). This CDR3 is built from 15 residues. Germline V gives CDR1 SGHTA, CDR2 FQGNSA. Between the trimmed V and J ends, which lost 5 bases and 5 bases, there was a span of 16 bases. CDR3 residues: CASSAGGTGRNTIYF. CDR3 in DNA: TGTGCCAGCAGCGCGGGCGGGACCGGACGAAACACCATATATTTT.

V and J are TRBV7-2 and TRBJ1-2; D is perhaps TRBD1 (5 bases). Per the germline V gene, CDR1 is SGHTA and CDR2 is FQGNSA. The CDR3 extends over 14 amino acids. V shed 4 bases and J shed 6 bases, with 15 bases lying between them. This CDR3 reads CASSSPWRGDGYTF. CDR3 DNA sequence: TGTGCCAGCAGCTCCCCGTGGAGGGGAGATGGCTACACCTTC.

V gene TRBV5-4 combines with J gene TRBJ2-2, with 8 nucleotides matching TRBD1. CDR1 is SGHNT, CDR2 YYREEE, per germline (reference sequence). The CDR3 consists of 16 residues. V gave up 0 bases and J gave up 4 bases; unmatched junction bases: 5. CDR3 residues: CASSLEGQGPTGELFF. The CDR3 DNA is TGTGCCAGCAGCTTGGAAGGACAGGGCCCCACCGGGGAGCTGTTTTTT. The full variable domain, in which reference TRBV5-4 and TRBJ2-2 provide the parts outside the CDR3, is ETGVTQSPTHLIKTRGQQVTLRCSSQSGHNTVSWYQQALGQGPQFIFQYYREEENGRGNFPPRFSGLQFPNYSSELNVNALELDDSALYLCASSLEGQGPTGELFFGEGSRLTVL.

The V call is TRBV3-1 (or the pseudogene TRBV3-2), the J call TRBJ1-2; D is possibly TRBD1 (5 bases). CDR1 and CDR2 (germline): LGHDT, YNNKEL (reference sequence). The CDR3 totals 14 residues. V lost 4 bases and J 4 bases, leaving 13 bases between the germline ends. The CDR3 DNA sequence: TGTGCCAGCAGCCGTAGGGGAATGATCTATGGCTACACCTTC. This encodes CASSRRGMIYGYTF.

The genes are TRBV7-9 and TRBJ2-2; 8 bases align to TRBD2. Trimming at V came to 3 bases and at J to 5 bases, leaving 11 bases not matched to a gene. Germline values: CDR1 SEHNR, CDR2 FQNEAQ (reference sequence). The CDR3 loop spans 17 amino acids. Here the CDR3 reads CASSFYLVAGYTGELFF. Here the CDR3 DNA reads TGTGCCAGCAGCTTTTATCTTGTAGCGGGGTATACCGGGGAGCTGTTTTTT.

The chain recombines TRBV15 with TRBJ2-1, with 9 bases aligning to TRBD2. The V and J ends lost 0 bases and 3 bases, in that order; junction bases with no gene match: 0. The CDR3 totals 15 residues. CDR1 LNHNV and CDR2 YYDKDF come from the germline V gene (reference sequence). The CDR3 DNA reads TGTGCCACCAGCAGAGATAGCGGGGGCTACAATGAGCAGTTCTTC. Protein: CATSRDSGGYNEQFF.

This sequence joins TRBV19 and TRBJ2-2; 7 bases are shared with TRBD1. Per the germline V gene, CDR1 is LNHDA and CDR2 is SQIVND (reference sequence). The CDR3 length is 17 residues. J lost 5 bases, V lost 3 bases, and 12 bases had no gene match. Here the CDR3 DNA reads TGTGCCAGTAGTATCCCCATATACAGGGGTGGAACCGGGGAGCTGTTTTTT. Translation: CASSIPIYRGGTGELFF.

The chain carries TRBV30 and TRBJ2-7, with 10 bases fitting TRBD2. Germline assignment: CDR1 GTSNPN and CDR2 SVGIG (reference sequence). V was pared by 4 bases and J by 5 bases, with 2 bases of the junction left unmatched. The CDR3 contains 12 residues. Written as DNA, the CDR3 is TGTGCCTGGACTAGCGGGGGTGACGAGCAGTACTTC. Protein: CAWTSGGDEQYF.

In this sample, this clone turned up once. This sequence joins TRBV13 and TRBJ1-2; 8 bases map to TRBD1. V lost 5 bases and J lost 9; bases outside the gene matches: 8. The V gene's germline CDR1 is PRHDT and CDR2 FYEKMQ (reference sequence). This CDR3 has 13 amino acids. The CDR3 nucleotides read TGTGCCAGCAGCCAGGGGACAGGCGGGCGCTACACCTTC. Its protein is CASSQGTGGRYTF.

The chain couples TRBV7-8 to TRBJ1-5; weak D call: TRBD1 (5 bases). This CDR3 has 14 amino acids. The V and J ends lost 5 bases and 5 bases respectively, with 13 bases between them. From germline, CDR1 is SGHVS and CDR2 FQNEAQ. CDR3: CASSPYGGDQPQHF. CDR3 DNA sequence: TGTGCCAGCAGCCCTTACGGGGGGGATCAGCCCCAGCATTTT.

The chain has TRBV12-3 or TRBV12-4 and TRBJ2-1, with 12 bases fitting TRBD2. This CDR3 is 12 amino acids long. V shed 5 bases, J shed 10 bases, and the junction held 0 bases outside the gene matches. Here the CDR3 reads CASSGTSGEQFF. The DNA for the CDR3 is TGTGCCAGCAGTGGGACTAGCGGGGAGCAGTTCTTC.

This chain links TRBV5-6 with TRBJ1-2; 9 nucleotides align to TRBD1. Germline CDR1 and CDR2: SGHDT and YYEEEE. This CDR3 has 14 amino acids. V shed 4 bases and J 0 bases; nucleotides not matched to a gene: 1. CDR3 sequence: CASSRQGANYGYTF. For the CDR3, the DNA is TGTGCCAGCAGCCGACAGGGGGCTAACTATGGCTACACCTTC.

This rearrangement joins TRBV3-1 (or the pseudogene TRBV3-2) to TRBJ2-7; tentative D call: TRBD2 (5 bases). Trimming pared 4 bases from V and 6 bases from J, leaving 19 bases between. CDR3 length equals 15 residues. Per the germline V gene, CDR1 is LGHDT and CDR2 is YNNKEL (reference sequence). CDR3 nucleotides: TGTGCCAGCAGCCCCGGACTGAACTTGAGGGCCGAGCAGTACGTC. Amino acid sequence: CASSPGLNLRAEQYV.

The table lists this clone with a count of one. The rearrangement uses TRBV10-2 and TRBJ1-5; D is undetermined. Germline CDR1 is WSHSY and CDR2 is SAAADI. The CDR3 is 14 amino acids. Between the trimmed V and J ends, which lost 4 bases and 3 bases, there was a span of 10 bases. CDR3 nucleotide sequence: TGCGCCAGCAGTGGTTACAGTCTCAATCAGCCCCAGCATTTT. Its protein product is CASSGYSLNQPQHF.

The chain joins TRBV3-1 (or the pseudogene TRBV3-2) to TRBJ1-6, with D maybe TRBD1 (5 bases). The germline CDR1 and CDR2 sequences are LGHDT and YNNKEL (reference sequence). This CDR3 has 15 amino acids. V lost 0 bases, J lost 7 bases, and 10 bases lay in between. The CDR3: CASSQDYGANSPLHF. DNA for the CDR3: TGTGCCAGCAGCCAAGATTATGGGGCGAATTCACCCCTCCACTTT.

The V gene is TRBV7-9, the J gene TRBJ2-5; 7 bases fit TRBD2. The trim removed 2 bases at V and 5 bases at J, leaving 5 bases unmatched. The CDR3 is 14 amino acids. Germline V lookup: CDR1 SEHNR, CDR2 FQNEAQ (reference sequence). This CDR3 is CASSLSYGRETQYF. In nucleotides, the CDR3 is TGTGCCAGCAGCTTAAGTTACGGGAGGGAGACCCAGTACTTC.

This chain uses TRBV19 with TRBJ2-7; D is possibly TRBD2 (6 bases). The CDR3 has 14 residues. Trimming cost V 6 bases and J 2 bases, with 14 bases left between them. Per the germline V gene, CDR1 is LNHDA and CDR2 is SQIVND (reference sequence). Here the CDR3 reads CASRPRGSAYEQYF. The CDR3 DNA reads TGTGCCAGTAGACCCCGGGGGTCAGCCTACGAGCAGTACTTC.

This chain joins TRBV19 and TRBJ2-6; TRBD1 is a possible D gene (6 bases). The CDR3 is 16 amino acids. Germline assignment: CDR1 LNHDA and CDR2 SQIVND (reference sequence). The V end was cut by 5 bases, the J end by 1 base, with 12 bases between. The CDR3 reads CASSSDGTSGANVLTF. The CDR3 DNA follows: TGTGCCAGTAGTTCGGACGGGACATCTGGGGCCAACGTCCTGACTTTC.

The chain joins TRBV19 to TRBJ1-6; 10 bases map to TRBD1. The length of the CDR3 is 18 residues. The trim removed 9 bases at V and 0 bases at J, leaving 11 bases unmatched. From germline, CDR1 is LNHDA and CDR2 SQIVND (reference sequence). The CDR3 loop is CASKTGTGASSYNSPLHF. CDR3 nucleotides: TGTGCCAGCAAGACCGGGACAGGGGCGAGCTCCTATAATTCACCCCTCCACTTT.

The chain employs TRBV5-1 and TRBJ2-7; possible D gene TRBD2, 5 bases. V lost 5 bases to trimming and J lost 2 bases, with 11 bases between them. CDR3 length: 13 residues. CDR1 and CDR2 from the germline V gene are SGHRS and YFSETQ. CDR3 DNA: TGCGCCAGCAGTGGCGAGGGAACCTACGAGCAGTACTTC. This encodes CASSGEGTYEQYF.

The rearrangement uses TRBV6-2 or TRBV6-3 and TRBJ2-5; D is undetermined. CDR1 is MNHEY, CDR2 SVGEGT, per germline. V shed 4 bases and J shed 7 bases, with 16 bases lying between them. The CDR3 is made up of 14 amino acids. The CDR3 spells CASSSSQRGTTQYF. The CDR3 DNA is TGTGCCAGCAGTTCGTCGCAGCGAGGCACGACCCAGTACTTC.

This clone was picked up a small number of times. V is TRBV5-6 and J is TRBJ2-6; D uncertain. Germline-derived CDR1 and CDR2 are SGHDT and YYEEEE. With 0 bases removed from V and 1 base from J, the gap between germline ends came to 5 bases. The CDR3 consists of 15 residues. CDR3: CASSLDGSGANVLTF. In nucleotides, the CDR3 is TGTGCCAGCAGCTTGGACGGGTCTGGGGCCAACGTCCTGACTTTC.

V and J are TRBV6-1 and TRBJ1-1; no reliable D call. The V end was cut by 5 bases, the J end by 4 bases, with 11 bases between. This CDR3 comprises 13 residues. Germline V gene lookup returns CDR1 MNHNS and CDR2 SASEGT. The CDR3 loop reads CASSSRGGTEAFF. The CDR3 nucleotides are TGTGCCAGCAGTTCCCGGGGAGGCACTGAAGCTTTCTTT.

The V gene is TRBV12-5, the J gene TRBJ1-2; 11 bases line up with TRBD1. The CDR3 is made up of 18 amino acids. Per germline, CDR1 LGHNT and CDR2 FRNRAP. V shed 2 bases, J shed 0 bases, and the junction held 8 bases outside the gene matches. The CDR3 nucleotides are TGTGCTAGTGGTTTGCCCCTCGGACAGGGGGCCTCTAACTATGGCTACACCTTC. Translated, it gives CASGLPLGQGASNYGYTF.

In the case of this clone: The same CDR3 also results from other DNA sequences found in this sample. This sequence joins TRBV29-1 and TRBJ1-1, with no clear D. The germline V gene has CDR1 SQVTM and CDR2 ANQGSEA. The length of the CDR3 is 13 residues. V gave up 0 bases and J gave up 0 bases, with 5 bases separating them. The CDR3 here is CSVEDGMNTEAFF. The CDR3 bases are TGCAGCGTTGAAGACGGTATGAACACTGAAGCTTTCTTT.